Listed below are T cell receptor beta chains from one sample, sequenced in a study of T cells in Graves' hyperthyroidism and ophthalmopathy. TCRdb reprocessed the multiplex PCR reads with MiXCR, giving one entry per CDR3 protein. The sample lists approximately 720,000 distinct CDR3 sequences, about 19% occurring once. Input material: blood. The receptors were sampled from a woman between 45 and 65 years old with Graves' hyperthyroidism that later progressed to Graves' ophthalmopathy. Each CDR3 is given with its conserved first and last residue. A D gene is named only where the DNA matches it firmly. The listing skips clone size in some rows; elsewhere it reads once, few, many or a size class.

length	V	J	size	D	DNA	CDR3
14	TRBV6-2/TRBV6-3	TRBJ1-2	few	TRBD1	TGTGCCAGCAGTTACGGACAGGTTCCTCATGGCTACACCTTC	CASSYGQVPHGYTF
13	TRBV4-1	TRBJ1-2	-	-	TGCGCCAGCAGCTCGACCGGGCAGCGGGGCTACACCTTC	CASSSTGQRGYTF
14	TRBV27	TRBJ1-1	few	-	TGTGCCAGCAGTGATTTCAGGTCCTACACTGAAGCTTTCTTT	CASSDFRSYTEAFF
14	TRBV7-6	TRBJ1-4	-	-	TGTGCCAGCAGCTTAGGGTTAGGGAGTGAAAAACTGTTTTTT	CASSLGLGSEKLFF
15	TRBV9	TRBJ2-7	-	-	TGTGCCAGCAGCCCAACGGGTGTACTGCACTACGAGCAGTACTTC	CASSPTGVLHYEQYF
15	TRBV11-2	TRBJ2-2	many	TRBD1	TGTGCCAGCAGCCCCCGGGACAGTCCGGCCGGGGAGCTGTTTTTT	CASSPRDSPAGELFF
17	TRBV12-3/TRBV12-4	TRBJ2-3	many	TRBD2	TGTGCCAGCAGTTTAATTATCGGCGGGGGATGGACAGATACGCAGTATTTT	CASSLIIGGGWTDTQYF
13	TRBV19	TRBJ1-5	few	-	TGTGCCAGTAGTACAGAAGTAGATCAGCCCCAGCATTTT	CASSTEVDQPQHF
14	TRBV6-1	TRBJ1-1	many	-	TGTGCCAGCAGTTATGGAGTGGAGGACACTGAAGCTTTCTTT	CASSYGVEDTEAFF
17	TRBV6-5	TRBJ2-3	-	TRBD1	TGTGCCAGCAGTTACGTGGACAGGGGTGTGGGAACAGATACGCAGTATTTT	CASSYVDRGVGTDTQYF
12	TRBV12-3/TRBV12-4	TRBJ2-7	many	-	TGTGCCAGCAGCTCACTGTGGGGAGAGCAGTACTTC	CASSSLWGEQYF
14	TRBV20-1	TRBJ1-1	many	-	TGCAGTGCTAGAGATTCCCGCAGGCACACTGAAGCTTTCTTT	CSARDSRRHTEAFF
16	TRBV4-1	TRBJ1-4	many	TRBD1	TGCGCCAGCAGCCAAGTGACAGGGTTGAATGCTGAAAAACTGTTTTTT	CASSQVTGLNAEKLFF
14	TRBV20-1	TRBJ2-5	few	TRBD1	TGCAGTGCTAAAGACCTCGGGACAGGAGGGACCCAGTACTTC	CSAKDLGTGGTQYF
15	TRBV6-6	TRBJ1-2	-	TRBD1	TGTGCCAGCAGTTACTCGGACAGGGGATTACATGGCTACACCTTC	CASSYSDRGLHGYTF
10	TRBV29-1	TRBJ2-3	many	-	TGCAGCGTTTTCGCAGATACGCAGTATTTT	CSVFADTQYF
14	TRBV7-6	TRBJ1-1	many	-	TGTGCCAGCAGCTTAACGGCCCAAGGGCTTGAAGCTTTCTTT	CASSLTAQGLEAFF
14	TRBV29-1	TRBJ1-5	-	-	TGCAGCGTTCGGGCAGTTCCTAGCAATCAGCCCCAGCATTTT	CSVRAVPSNQPQHF
18	TRBV11-2	TRBJ1-1	many	-	TGTGCCAGCAGCTTATCCCACCCCTCGGGGGGGCGGCGGACTGAAGCTTTCTTT	CASSLSHPSGGRRTEAFF
15	TRBV2	TRBJ1-2	-	-	TGTGCCAGCAGTGTTAACAAGGGGGTTTCGGGGGGCTACACCTTC	CASSVNKGVSGGYTF
14	TRBV12-3/TRBV12-4	TRBJ1-1	-	-	TGTGCCAGCAGAAAGGGGAAATTAGGCACTGAAGCCTTCTTT	CASRKGKLGTEAFF
17	TRBV12-3/TRBV12-4	TRBJ1-1	many	-	TGTGCCAGCAGTTTAGCGGTGGGGCGGGATATGAACACTGAAGCTTTCTTT	CASSLAVGRDMNTEAFF
14	TRBV7-9	TRBJ2-2	many	-	TGTGCCAGCAGCCCACCGTCGGGCACCGGGGAGCTGTTTTTT	CASSPPSGTGELFF
15	TRBV7-3	TRBJ1-1	-	-	TGTGCCAGCAGCCCAGATCCGGGTTCGGGTAGTGAAGCTTTCTTT	CASSPDPGSGSEAFF
15	TRBV6-2/TRBV6-3	TRBJ2-3	-	TRBD2	TGTGCCAGCACTAAAACTAGCGGGGGCACAGATACGCAGTATTTT	CASTKTSGGTDTQYF
15	TRBV4-1	TRBJ1-1	-	-	TGCGCCAGCAGCCAAGAAAAGCACATGAACACTGAAGCTTTCTTT	CASSQEKHMNTEAFF
14	TRBV12-3/TRBV12-4	TRBJ2-1	many	TRBD1	TGTGCCAGCAGGGGGACAGGGGAATACAATGAGCAGTTCTTC	CASRGTGEYNEQFF
15	TRBV6-1	TRBJ1-6	few	-	TGTGCCAGCAGCAGCCGCGGGGGCGATAATTCACCCCTCCACTTT	CASSSRGGDNSPLHF
14	TRBV5-1	TRBJ2-7	-	TRBD1	TGTGCCAGCAGGCAGAGAGGGACAGGCTACGAGCAGTACTTC	CASRQRGTGYEQYF
14	TRBV6-2/TRBV6-3	TRBJ1-5	-	TRBD1	TGTGCCAGCAGGGACAGGGGGCGAGGGCAGCCCCAGCATTTT	CASRDRGRGQPQHF
15	TRBV7-3	TRBJ2-3	-	-	TGTGCCAGCAGCTTATTCGGGGAGAGCACAGATACGCAGTATTTT	CASSLFGESTDTQYF
14	TRBV5-8	TRBJ2-5	few	-	TGTGCCAGCAGCTTGATGACATCCCAAGAGACCCAGTACTTC	CASSLMTSQETQYF
16	TRBV6-1	TRBJ2-1	few	TRBD1	TGTGCCAGCACTCCAGACAGGGTAAAATTCTACAATGAGCAGTTCTTC	CASTPDRVKFYNEQFF
16	TRBV5-1	TRBJ2-4	-	TRBD2	TGCGCCAGCAGCCCGGGGGGGGGAAGAGCCAAAAACATTCAGTACTTC	CASSPGGGRAKNIQYF
16	TRBV18	TRBJ2-1	many	TRBD2	TGTGCCAGCTCACCCACCGGGACTAGCGGGTTGGAGGAGCAGTTCTTC	CASSPTGTSGLEEQFF
15	TRBV20-1	TRBJ1-1	many	-	TGCAGTGCCTTACTCAGGGACATCGTGAACACTGAAGCTTTCTTT	CSALLRDIVNTEAFF
14	TRBV12-3/TRBV12-4	TRBJ1-2	many	-	TGTGCCAGCAGTTTCACATCAGACAACTATGGCTACACCTTC	CASSFTSDNYGYTF
13	TRBV5-1	TRBJ2-7	many	TRBD2	TGCGCCAGCAGCTTCACTAGCGGGTTCGAGCAGTACTTC	CASSFTSGFEQYF
14	TRBV6-5	TRBJ2-5	many	TRBD2	TGTGCCAGCAGTTACTCCCTAGCGGCCGAGACCCAGTACTTC	CASSYSLAAETQYF
14	TRBV20-1	TRBJ1-2	many	-	TGCAGTGCTCTAACTCTTGCGGGGGACTATGGCTACACCTTC	CSALTLAGDYGYTF
15	TRBV3-1	TRBJ1-1	many	-	TGTGCCAGCAGCCATAACAGGGATGCGGGCACTGAAGCTTTCTTT	CASSHNRDAGTEAFF
11	TRBV30	TRBJ1-2	many	TRBD1	TGTGCCTGGGGGACAGGGGTTGGCTACACCTTC	CAWGTGVGYTF
15	TRBV6-1	TRBJ2-1	few	-	TGTGCCAGCAGTCGCGGGACTGAAGATCCCAATGAGCAGTTCTTC	CASSRGTEDPNEQFF
16	TRBV18	TRBJ1-5	-	TRBD1	TGTGCCAGCTCCCAAGGGGTGGGGCAGGGGGCTCAGCCCCAGCATTTT	CASSQGVGQGAQPQHF
14	TRBV7-9	TRBJ2-1	-	-	TGTGCCTCCACTCGCGAGGGGGGATGGGATGAGCAGTTCTTC	CASTREGGWDEQFF
16	TRBV6-5	TRBJ1-6	few	-	TGTGCCAGCAGTTCTCCTAAGCGGCTGGGGAATTCACCCCTCCACTTT	CASSSPKRLGNSPLHF
12	TRBV11-2	TRBJ2-1	-	-	TGTGCCAGCAGCTTACTCGGGATTTTACCGTTCTTC	CASSLLGILPFF
13	TRBV5-1	TRBJ1-3	few	-	TGCGCCAGCAGCTTGGACGCTGGAAACACCATATATTTT	CASSLDAGNTIYF
16	TRBV2	TRBJ2-2	many	TRBD2	TGTGCCAGCACGGAGCGGGGGACGCGTGGGCCCGGGGAGCTGTTTTTT	CASTERGTRGPGELFF
16	TRBV5-1	TRBJ2-5	-	-	TGCGCCAGCAGCTTGTTGGCTAAGGGACGGCAAGAGACCCAGTACTTC	CASSLLAKGRQETQYF
15	TRBV24-1	TRBJ2-1	-	TRBD1	TGTGCCACCAGTGCCCTTTCGACAGGGGAGGATGAGCAGTTCTTC	CATSALSTGEDEQFF
14	TRBV20-1	TRBJ2-5	many	-	TGCAGTGCCGACCTGAGTAGACAGCGAGAGACCCAGTACTTC	CSADLSRQRETQYF
15	TRBV20-1	TRBJ2-7	-	TRBD2	TGCAGTGCCAGACTAGCGGGAGGCCATTCCTACGAGCAGTACTTC	CSARLAGGHSYEQYF
14	TRBV3-1	TRBJ2-3	few	TRBD1	TGTGCCAGCATGCAGGGGGCAGGGAGAGATACGCAGTATTTT	CASMQGAGRDTQYF
14	TRBV6-1	TRBJ2-7	-	-	TGTGCCAGCAGTGATTTGGGACTTCGCTACGAGCAGTACTTC	CASSDLGLRYEQYF